The TCR beta chain described here comes from a study of T cell therapy after organ transplantation. Concerning this clone itself: No antigen is known for it.

Using immunoSEQ multiplex PCR, the repertoire was profiled, and TCRdb retains in-frame clones only, with some absent. Of a few thousand clones in the sample, roughly 74% were seen once. Time point meaning: 4-8 weeks after completion of therapy. Patients were solid-organ transplant recipients with drug-resistant or recurrent cytomegalovirus. CDR1 is SGHKS and CDR2 is YYEKEE in the germline V gene (reference sequence). This CDR3 spans 16 amino acids. Trimming removed 4 bases from V and 1 base from J; junction bases left unmatched: 8. This TCR was recovered from a human patient who had received a solid organ transplant and had CMV disease. Some T cells may have originated in the graft donor. Sample: CD8+ T cells from blood, taken after autologous CMV-specific T cell therapy. The chain employs TRBV5-5 and TRBJ1-2, with 9 positions matching TRBD1. The CDR3 region is CASSPDDRGGNYGYTF. In nucleotides, the CDR3 is TGTGCCAGCAGCCCCGACGACAGGGGGGGTAACTATGGCTACACCTTC.